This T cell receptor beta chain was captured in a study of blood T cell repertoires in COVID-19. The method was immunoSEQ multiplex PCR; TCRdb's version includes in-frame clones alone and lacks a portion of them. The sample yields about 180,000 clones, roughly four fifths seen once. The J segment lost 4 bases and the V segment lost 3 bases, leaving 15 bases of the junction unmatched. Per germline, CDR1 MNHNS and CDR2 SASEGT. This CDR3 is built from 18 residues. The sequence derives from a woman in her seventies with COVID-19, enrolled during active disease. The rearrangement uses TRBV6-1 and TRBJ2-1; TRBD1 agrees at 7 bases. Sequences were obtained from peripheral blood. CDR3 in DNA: TGTGCCAGCAGTGATTCCCTTCCGGGACAGAGGAATTACAATGAGCAGTTCTTC. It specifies CASSDSLPGQRNYNEQFF.